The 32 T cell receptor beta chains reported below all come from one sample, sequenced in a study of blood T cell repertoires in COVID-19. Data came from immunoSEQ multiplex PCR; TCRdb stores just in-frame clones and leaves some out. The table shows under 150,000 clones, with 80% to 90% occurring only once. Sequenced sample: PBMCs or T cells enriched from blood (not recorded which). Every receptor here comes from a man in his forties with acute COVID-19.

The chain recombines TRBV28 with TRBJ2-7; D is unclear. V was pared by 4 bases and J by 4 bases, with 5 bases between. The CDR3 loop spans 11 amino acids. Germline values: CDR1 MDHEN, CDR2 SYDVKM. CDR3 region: CASSYKYEQYF. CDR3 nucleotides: TGTGCCAGCAGTTATAAATACGAGCAGTACTTC.

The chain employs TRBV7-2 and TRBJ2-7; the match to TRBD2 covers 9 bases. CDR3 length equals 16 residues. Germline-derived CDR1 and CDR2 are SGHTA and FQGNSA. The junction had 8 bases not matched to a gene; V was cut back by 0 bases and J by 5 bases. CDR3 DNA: TGTGCCAGCAGCTTAGCGTATGGGCGGGGGGGAGACGAGCAGTACTTC. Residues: CASSLAYGRGGDEQYF.

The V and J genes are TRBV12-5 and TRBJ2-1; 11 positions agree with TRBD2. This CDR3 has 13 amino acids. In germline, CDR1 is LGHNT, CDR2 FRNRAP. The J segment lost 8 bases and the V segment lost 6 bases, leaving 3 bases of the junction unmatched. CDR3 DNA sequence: TGTGCTAGTGGACTAGCGGGAGTCGATGAGCAGTTCTTC. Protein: CASGLAGVDEQFF.

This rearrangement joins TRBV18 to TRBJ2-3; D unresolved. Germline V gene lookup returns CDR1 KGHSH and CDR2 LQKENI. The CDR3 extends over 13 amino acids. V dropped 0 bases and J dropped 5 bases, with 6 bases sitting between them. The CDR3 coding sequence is TGTGCCAGCTCACCACCTAGCCTAGATACGCAGTATTTT. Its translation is CASSPPSLDTQYF.

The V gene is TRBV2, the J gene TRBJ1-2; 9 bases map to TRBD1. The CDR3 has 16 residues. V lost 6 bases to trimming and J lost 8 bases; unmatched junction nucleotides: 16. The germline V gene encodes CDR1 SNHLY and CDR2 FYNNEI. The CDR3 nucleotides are TGTGCCAGCAGCCCAGGACAGGGGTATGGGCTATTGGGCTACACCTTC. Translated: CASSPGQGYGLLGYTF. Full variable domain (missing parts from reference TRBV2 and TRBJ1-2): EPEVTQTPSHQVTQMGQEVILRCVPISNHLYFYWYRQILGQKVEFLVSFYNNEISEKSEIFDDQFSVERPDGSNFTLKIRSTKLEDSAMYFCASSPGQGYGLLGYTFGSGTRLTVV.

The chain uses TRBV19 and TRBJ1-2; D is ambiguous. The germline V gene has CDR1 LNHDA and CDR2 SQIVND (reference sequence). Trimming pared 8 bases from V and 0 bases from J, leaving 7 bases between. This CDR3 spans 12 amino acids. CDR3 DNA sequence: TGTGCCAGTGGCACCGCTAACTATGGCTACACCTTC. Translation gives CASGTANYGYTF.

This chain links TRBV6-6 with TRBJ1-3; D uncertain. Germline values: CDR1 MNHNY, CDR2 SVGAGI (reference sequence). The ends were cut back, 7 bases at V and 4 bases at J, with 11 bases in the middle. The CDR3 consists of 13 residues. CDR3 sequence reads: CASTAFGGNTIYF. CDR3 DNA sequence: TGTGCCAGCACCGCCTTCGGGGGAAACACCATATATTTT.

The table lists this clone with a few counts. The CDR3 DNA reads as TGTGCCAGCAGCCCAGGACAGTTTAGCAATCAGCCCCAGCATTTT. Translation: CASSPGQFSNQPQHF. This sequence joins TRBV9 and TRBJ1-5; D possibly corresponds to TRBD1 (6 bases). This CDR3 has 15 residues. From germline, CDR1 is SGDLS and CDR2 YYNGEE. V lost 4 bases and J 0 bases, leaving 11 bases between the germline ends. Variable domain in full (rest from reference TRBV9 and TRBJ1-5): DSGVTQTPKHLITATGQRVTLRCSPRSGDLSVYWYQQSLDQGLQFLIQYYNGEERAKGNILERFSAQQFPDLHSELNLSSLELGDSALYFCASSPGQFSNQPQHFGDGTRLSIL.

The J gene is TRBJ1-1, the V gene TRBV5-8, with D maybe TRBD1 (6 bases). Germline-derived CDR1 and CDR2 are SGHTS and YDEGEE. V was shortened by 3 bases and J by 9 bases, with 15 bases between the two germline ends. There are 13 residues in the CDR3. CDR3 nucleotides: TGTGCCAGCAGCTCTAGGACAGTTCGTAAAGCTTTCTTT. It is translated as CASSSRTVRKAFF.

This CDR3 is CASSSTSRAKNIQYF. The CDR3 bases are TGTGCCAGCAGTTCGACTAGTAGGGCCAAAAACATTCAGTACTTC. This chain links TRBV28 with TRBJ2-4, with D possibly matching TRBD2 (6 bases). The germline V gene encodes CDR1 MDHEN and CDR2 SYDVKM. The CDR3 loop spans 15 amino acids. Trimming cost V 4 bases and J 1 base, with 11 bases left between them.

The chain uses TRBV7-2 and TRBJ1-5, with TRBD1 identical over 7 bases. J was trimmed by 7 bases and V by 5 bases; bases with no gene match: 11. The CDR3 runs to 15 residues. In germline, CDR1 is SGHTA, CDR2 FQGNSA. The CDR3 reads CASSPDRVRGQPQHF. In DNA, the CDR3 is TGTGCCAGCAGCCCTGACAGGGTAAGAGGGCAGCCCCAGCATTTT.

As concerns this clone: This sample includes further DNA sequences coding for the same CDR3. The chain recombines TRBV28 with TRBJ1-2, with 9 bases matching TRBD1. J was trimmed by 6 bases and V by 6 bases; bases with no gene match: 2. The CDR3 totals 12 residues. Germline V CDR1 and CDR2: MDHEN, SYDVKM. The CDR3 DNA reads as TGTGCCAGCAGCGGGACAGGGAATGGCTACACCTTC. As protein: CASSGTGNGYTF.

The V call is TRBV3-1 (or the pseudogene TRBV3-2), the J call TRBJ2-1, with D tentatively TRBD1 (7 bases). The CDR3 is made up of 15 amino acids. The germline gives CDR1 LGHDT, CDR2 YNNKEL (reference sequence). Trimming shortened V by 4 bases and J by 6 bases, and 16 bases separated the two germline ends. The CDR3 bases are TGTGCCAGCAGCCCCTGGACAGGAGGGGGCAATGAGCAGTTCTTC. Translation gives CASSPWTGGGNEQFF.

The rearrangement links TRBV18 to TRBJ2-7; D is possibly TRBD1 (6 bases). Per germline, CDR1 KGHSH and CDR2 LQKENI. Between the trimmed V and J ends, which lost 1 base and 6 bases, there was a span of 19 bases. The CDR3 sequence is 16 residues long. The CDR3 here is CASSPLEGPGVSEQYF. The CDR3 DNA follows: TGTGCCAGCTCACCACTTGAGGGGCCAGGGGTAAGCGAGCAGTACTTC.

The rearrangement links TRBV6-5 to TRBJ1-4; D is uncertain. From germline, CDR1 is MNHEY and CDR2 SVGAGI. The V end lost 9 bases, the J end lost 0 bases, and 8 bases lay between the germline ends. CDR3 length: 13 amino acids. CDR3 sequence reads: CASSGTTNEKLFF. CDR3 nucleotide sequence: TGTGCCAGTTCCGGGACAACTAATGAAAAACTGTTTTTT.

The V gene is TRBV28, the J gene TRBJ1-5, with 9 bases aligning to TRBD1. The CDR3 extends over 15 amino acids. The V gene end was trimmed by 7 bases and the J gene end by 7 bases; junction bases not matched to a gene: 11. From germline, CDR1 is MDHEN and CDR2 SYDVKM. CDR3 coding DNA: TGTGCCAGCACCTTCCCCGGGACAGGGCCCCAGCCCCAGCATTTT. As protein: CASTFPGTGPQPQHF.

The CDR3 sequence: CASIPRDLVTGELFF. Here the CDR3 DNA reads TGTGCCAGCATCCCGAGGGATCTCGTCACCGGGGAGCTGTTTTTT. V is TRBV6-5 and J is TRBJ2-2; D possibly corresponds to TRBD2 (5 bases). Trimming left V 7 bases short and J 4 bases short, with 16 bases between. Germline-derived CDR1 and CDR2 are MNHEY and SVGAGI. This CDR3 is built from 15 residues.

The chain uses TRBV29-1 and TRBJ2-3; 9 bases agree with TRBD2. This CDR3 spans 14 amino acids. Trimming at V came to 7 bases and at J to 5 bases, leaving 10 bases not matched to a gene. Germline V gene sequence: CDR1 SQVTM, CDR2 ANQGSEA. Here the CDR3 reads CSALAGARGDTQYF. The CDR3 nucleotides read TGCAGCGCCTTAGCGGGAGCGAGGGGAGATACGCAGTATTTT.

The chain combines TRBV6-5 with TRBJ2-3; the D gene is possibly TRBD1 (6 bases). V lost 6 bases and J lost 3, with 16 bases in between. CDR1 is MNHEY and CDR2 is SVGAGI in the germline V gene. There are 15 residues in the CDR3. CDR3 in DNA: TGTGCCAGCAGCAAACAGGGAGCGGAGACAGATACGCAGTATTTT. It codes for CASSKQGAETDTQYF.

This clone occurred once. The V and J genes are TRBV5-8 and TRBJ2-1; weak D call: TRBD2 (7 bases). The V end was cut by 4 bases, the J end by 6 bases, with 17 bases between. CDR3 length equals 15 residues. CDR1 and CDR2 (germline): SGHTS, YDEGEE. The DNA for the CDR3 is TGTGCCAGCAGCGGGGGGGCGCAAGTCGGCAATGAGCAGTTCTTC. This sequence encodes CASSGGAQVGNEQFF.

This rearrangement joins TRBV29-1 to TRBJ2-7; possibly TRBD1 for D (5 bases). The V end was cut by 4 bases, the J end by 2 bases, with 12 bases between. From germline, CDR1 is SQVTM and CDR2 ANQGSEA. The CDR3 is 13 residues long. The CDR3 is CSVGQGKPYEQYF. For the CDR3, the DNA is TGCAGCGTTGGGCAGGGAAAGCCCTACGAGCAGTACTTC.

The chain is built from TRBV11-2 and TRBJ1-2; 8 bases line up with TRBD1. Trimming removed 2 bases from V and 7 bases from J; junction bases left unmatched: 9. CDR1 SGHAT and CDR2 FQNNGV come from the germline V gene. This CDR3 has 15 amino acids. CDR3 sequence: CASSLTRTGPSGYTF. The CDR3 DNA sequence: TGTGCCAGCAGCTTAACCCGGACAGGGCCGAGTGGCTACACCTTC.

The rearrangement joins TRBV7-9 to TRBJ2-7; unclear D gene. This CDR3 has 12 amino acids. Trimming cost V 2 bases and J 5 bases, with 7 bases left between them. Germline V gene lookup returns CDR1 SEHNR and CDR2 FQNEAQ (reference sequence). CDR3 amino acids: CASSLTADEQYF. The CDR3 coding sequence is TGTGCCAGCAGCTTAACGGCGGACGAGCAGTACTTC.

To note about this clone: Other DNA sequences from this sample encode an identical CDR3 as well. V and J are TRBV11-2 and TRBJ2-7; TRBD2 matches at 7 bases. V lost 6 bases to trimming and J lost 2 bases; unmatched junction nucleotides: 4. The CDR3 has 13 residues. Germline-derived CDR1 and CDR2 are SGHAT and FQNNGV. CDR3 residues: CASSLGGTYEQYF. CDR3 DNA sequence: TGTGCCAGCAGTCTGGGGGGGACCTACGAGCAGTACTTC.

CDR3 nucleotides: TGCGCCAGCAGCTTGTTGGGCAGGGCCTACGAGCAGTACTTC. Encoded protein: CASSLLGRAYEQYF. The chain employs TRBV5-1 and TRBJ2-7; D might be TRBD1 (5 bases). V lost 1 base and J lost 2, with 10 bases in between. The CDR3 totals 14 residues. Germline CDR1 reads SGHRS; CDR2 reads YFSETQ.

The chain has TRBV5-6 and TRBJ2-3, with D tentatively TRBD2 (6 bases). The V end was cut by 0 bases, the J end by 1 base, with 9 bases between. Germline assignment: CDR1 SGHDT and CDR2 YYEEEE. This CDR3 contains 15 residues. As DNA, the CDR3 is TGTGCCAGCAGCTTGGAACCGGGAGGCACAGATACGCAGTATTTT. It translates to CASSLEPGGTDTQYF.

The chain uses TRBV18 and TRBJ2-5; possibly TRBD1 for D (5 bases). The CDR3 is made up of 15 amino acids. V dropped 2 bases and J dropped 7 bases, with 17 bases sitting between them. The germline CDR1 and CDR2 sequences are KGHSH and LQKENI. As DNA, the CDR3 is TGTGCCAGCTCACCATACGCAGGGCAGGAAGGGACCCAGTACTTC. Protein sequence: CASSPYAGQEGTQYF.

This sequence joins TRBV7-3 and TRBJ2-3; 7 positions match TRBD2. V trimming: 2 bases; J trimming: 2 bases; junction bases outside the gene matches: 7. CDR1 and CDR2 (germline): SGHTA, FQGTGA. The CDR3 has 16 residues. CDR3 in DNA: TGTGCCAGCAGCTTAGGTCCAGCGGGGTCCACAGATACGCAGTATTTT. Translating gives CASSLGPAGSTDTQYF.

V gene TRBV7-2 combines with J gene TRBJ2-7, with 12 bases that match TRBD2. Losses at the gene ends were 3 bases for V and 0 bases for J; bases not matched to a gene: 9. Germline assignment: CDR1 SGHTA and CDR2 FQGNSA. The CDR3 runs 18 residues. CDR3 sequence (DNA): TGTGCCAGCAGCTTGACTAGCGGGAGTCATACGAGCTCCTACGAGCAGTACTTC. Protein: CASSLTSGSHTSSYEQYF.

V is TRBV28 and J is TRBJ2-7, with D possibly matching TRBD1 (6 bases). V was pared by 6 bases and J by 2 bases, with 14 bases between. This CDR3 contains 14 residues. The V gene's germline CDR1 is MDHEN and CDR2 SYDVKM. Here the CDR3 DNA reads TGTGCCAGCAGCTCCGGGACACCAGCCTACGAGCAGTACTTC. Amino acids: CASSSGTPAYEQYF.

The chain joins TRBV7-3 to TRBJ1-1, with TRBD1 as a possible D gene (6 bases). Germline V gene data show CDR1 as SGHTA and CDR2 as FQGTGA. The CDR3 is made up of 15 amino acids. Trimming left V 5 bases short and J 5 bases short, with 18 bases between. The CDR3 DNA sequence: TGTGCCAGCAGCGCCTACTCCGGGACAAATACTGAAGCTTTCTTT. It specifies CASSAYSGTNTEAFF.

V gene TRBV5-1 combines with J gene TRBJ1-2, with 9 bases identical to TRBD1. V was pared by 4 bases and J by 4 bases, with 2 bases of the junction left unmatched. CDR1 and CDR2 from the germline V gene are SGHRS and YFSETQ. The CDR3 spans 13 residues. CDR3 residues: CASSTTGGYGYTF. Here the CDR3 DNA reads TGCGCCAGCAGCACGACAGGGGGCTATGGCTACACCTTC.